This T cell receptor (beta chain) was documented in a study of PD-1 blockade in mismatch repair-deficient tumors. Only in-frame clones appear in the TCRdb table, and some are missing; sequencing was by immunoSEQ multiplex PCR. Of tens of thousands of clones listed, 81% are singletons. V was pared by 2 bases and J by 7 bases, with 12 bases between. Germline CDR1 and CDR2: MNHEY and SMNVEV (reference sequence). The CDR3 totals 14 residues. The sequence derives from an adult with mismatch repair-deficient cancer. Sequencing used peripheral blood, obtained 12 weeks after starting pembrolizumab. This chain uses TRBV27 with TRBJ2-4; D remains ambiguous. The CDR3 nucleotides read TGTGCCAGCAGTTTACTGGGCGGTGGCAACATTCAGTACTTC. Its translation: CASSLLGGGNIQYF.